This entry is about one TCR beta chain. Its antigen specificity is not known. Per-nucleotide qualities are absent, and no much larger clonotype sits a single base away. The immunoSEQ Assay was the method used to sequence TCRbeta CDR3 regions. After extraction, genomic DNA underwent amplification by bias-controlled multiplex PCR, followed by high-throughput sequencing. In the paper's pipeline: To quantify the absolute abundance of every unique TCRbeta CDR3 region, sequences were collapsed and filtered. T cell fraction was estimated by normalizing TCRbeta template counts to usable DNA, with usable DNA measured through amplification of reference genes found in all nucleated cells. Repertoire TCRs were annotated as SARS-CoV-2-specific when V gene, CDR3 amino acid sequence and J gene were exactly matched to a known reactive TCR set. The reference SARS-CoV-2 TCR set was derived from MIRA and filtered for enrichment in COVID-19-positive ImmuneCODE repertoires, a step that removed public or cross-reactive TCRs. Using the MIRA antigens, annotated TCRs were further analysed by specific ORF or by position within an ORF. Breadth was defined as annotated unique rearrangements over total unique productive rearrangements; depth was the summed frequency of those rearrangements. Group comparisons of TCR breadth used two-sided Wilcoxon rank-sum tests. Imported from immuneACCESS, the table was reduced by TCRdb to in-frame sequences with V and J called. These copies leave out some clones; in studies compared against another copy, an unresolved V gene accounts for under half, and the cause of the remainder is not known. Clone size and the V and J calls come from that table; the DNA yielded D and trimming. This sample comprises a few hundred thousand clones, approximately 90% of them detected only once. The top ten constitute around 1.8% of the sample.

The sample belongs to a study of Ad26.COV2.S vaccination and SARS-CoV-2 variants (dated by TCRdb to about 2021). Background on the whole study: Vaccine-arm donors were drawn from COV1001, a multicentre, randomized, double-blind, placebo-controlled phase I-IIa trial of Ad26.COV2.S in healthy adults. TCRbeta repertoire sequencing served as the tool for gauging how specific and how broad the SARS-CoV-2-reactive T cell receptors were following Ad26.COV2.S vaccination. Investigators remained blinded to trial group allocation during experiments and outcome assessment. A total of approximately 32 samples were included in the TCR-sequenced set, comprising around 19 Ad26.COV2.S vaccine recipients, 5 placebo recipients and 8 SARS-CoV-2 convalescent individuals. Trial participants were randomized into five groups of five: low-dose or high-dose Ad26.COV2.S given once or twice, or placebo on both occasions. Ad26.COV2.S was administered intramuscularly at a dose of 5x10^10 or 1x10^11 viral particles, either as one shot or as two shots given 56 days apart. Findings and caveats that apply to the study as a whole: The study was not powered for comparison of responses between vaccine doses or regimens. Non-spike TCR breadth was comparable between vaccine and placebo recipients, consistent with the vaccine containing only spike. After vaccination, substantial breadth of spike-specific CD8+ and CD4+ T cell responses was reported. According to the authors, total T cell responses may have been underestimated by the TCR breadth and depth analyses. Compared with placebo recipients, Ad26.COV2.S recipients showed higher spike-specific TCR breadth (P = 0.0014).

What the treatment or condition label conveys for this sample: some 20 received Ad26.COV2.S at low or high dose, single or two shots; 5 received placebo; per-sample allocation not given. For vaccine and placebo recipients, repertoires were sequenced using samples collected on day 63 after the first injection. Cohort 1b enrolled roughly 25 adults aged 18-55 years at a single site in Boston, USA, between 29 July and 7 August 2020. Ad26.COV2.S was a replication-incompetent adenovirus type 26 vector that expressed a prefusion-stabilized SARS-CoV-2 spike protein derived from the original Wuhan strain. Including cysteine and phenylalanine, the CDR3 has 17 amino acids. Only CDR3 DNA remains: 51 bases, in frame from the first base. V drops 2 bases and J drops 4 bases, leaving 23 bases in between. The CDR1 and CDR2 encoded by the germline V gene (reference sequence) are GTSNPN and SVGIG.

The rearranged segments are TRBV30 and TRBJ1-1; too little of a D gene remains to name it. This material consisted of peripheral blood, taken in a trial of Ad26.COV2.S vaccine versus placebo. The source of this sequence is a person aged 18-65 years who received the Ad26.COV2.S COVID-19 vaccine or a placebo. The base sequence is TGTGCCTGGAGTAGGAGTAGGGTCTCGGTTTCTCGCACTGAAGCTTTCTTT. Its protein reads: CAWSRSRVSVSRTEAFF.